This T cell receptor (beta chain) was captured by sequencing in a study of OX40 agonist ivuxolimab in advanced cancers. Study details: Patients with prior anti-PD-1, anti-PD-L1 or anti-CTLA-4 therapy were eligible; about 40% had some. Partial responses were seen in three patients, one with hepatocellular carcinoma and two with cutaneous melanoma.

Concerning this clone itself: At the DNA level, this CDR3 is encoded by other sequences in the same sample as well.

The assay was immunoSEQ multiplex PCR, and TCRdb's table has in-frame clones only and misses some. The sample carries about 120,000 clones, around 90% recorded once. Germline-derived CDR1 and CDR2 are SGHTA and FQGTGA. Trimming at V came to 5 bases and at J to 0 bases, leaving 7 bases not matched to a gene. The CDR3 extends over 16 amino acids. The chain employs TRBV7-3 and TRBJ2-1; 7 nucleotides match TRBD1. The source was CD4+ or CD8+ T cells sorted from blood, collected in a trial of the OX40 agonist ivuxolimab. The receptor was derived from an adult with an advanced solid tumor such as melanoma, head and neck, liver or kidney cancer. The CDR3 spells CASSLTGALSYNEQFF. The CDR3 DNA reads TGTGCCAGCAGCCTCACAGGGGCCCTCTCCTACAATGAGCAGTTCTTC.